Below, 5 T cell receptor beta chains from the same sample are listed, as sequenced in a study of cytomegalovirus exposure and HLA in healthy donors. The PCR made use of 60 Vbeta and 13 Jbeta primers. The protocol was immunoSEQ multiplex PCR, while the TCRdb copy is restricted to in-frame clones and leaves out a portion. The sample carries 150,000 or so clones, approximately 78% recorded once. The sequencing input was PBMCs. The receptors here all came from a man aged 18 to 30 in good health and CMV-seropositive.

This clone was picked up a small number of times. The V and J genes are TRBV5-4 and TRBJ2-7, with 7 bases lining up with TRBD2. The CDR3 covers 14 residues. V dropped 2 bases and J dropped 3; count of bases not matched to a gene: 5. Germline V gene data show CDR1 as SGHNT and CDR2 as YYREEE (reference sequence). The CDR3 reads CASSFEGGSYEQYF. The DNA of the CDR3 is TGTGCCAGCAGCTTCGAAGGCGGGAGCTACGAGCAGTACTTC.

The chain uses TRBV5-1 and TRBJ1-1; 9 bases map to TRBD1. J gave up 2 bases and V 4 bases, and 6 bases lay outside the gene matches. The CDR3 is 15 residues long. Per the germline V gene, CDR1 is SGHRS and CDR2 is YFSETQ. The CDR3 region has the DNA TGCGCCAGCAGCCTAGGGACAGGGCCTAACACTGAAGCTTTCTTT. Protein sequence: CASSLGTGPNTEAFF.

The chain carries TRBV28 and TRBJ1-4; D is perhaps TRBD1 (6 bases). The CDR3 runs to 14 residues. Germline V gives CDR1 MDHEN, CDR2 SYDVKM. V lost 6 bases and J lost 8, with 16 bases in between. CDR3 loop: CASRPTGMGEKLFF. Written as DNA, the CDR3 is TGTGCCAGCAGGCCTACAGGGATGGGGGAAAAACTGTTTTTT.

The rearrangement joins TRBV25-1 to TRBJ2-2; 7 bases align to TRBD2. Unmatched junction bases numbered 5, after V lost 0 bases and J lost 4 bases. The CDR3 runs to 16 residues. Germline V gene data show CDR1 as MGHDK and CDR2 as SYGVNS. Here the CDR3 DNA reads TGTGCCAGCAGTGAATATGGCAGGGAGGGCACCGGGGAGCTGTTTTTT. Its translation is CASSEYGREGTGELFF.

The chain recombines TRBV7-9 with TRBJ2-1; D is ambiguous. Deletions cut 3 bases from V and 2 bases from J, with 8 bases between. CDR1 and CDR2 from the germline V gene are SEHNR and FQNEAQ (reference sequence). The CDR3 is made up of 14 amino acids. CDR3 in amino acids: CASSFALTYNEQFF. The CDR3 DNA reads TGTGCCAGCAGCTTCGCACTTACCTACAATGAGCAGTTCTTC.